This T cell receptor (beta chain) was captured in a study of blood T cell repertoires in COVID-19. At the level of the study: Both acute and convalescent COVID-19 samples were obtained from the United States, Italy and Spain. The cDNA or gDNA used as material had been derived from T cells, B-cell-depleted T cells, or PBMCs.

Germline CDR1 MNHEY, CDR2 SVGAGI. V lost 6 bases to trimming and J lost 5 bases; unmatched junction nucleotides: 8. The CDR3 runs 14 residues. Under the authors' procedure: Amplification of reference gene primers was used by the study to estimate nucleated cell counts. Libraries were prepared by immunoSEQ multiplex PCR; TCRdb keeps only in-frame clonotypes and omits some of them. Clone size and V and J calls were adopted from that table, with D and trimming inferred from the DNA. The data hold about 170,000 clones, with approximately 80% observed a single time. This sequence originates from a man aged 55 to 70 with acute or convalescent COVID-19. The specimen sequenced was peripheral blood. The chain links TRBV6-5 to TRBJ1-2; 8 bases agree with TRBD1. The CDR3 bases are TGTGCCAGCAGGACCGGGACAGGCACTTATGGCTACACCTTC. Translation gives CASRTGTGTYGYTF.